This T cell receptor (beta chain) was profiled in a study of CD8+CD57+ T cells in acquired aplastic anemia. There are many counts of this clonotype. Antigen specificity is unknown. The germline V gene has CDR1 KGHDR and CDR2 SFDVKD. Trimming left V 3 bases short and J 6 bases short, with 23 bases between. This CDR3 spans 17 amino acids. Study-wide results and limits: In CD8+ cells, Simpson's diversity showed no significant difference between patients and controls.

Patients sequenced had flow cytometry evidence of CD8+CD57+ cell expansion. The patients all had a severe acquired aplastic anemia diagnosis. Genomic DNA provided the template from which TCR beta VDJ and CDR3 profiles were obtained. MiXCR, run by TCRdb on the reads, gives a single entry per CDR3 protein. Of about 160,000 distinct CDR3 sequences listed, less than 50% were seen once; the top ten hold more than 30%. The TCR sequence derives from a human donor with aplastic anemia. V gene TRBV24-1 combines with J gene TRBJ2-7; a weak D match, TRBD1 (6 bases). Sequenced: sorted CD4+, CD8+, or CD8+CD57+ T cells (not recorded which) from PBMCs. This chain's CDR3 is CATSDPRMDRSGGEQYF. CDR3 bases: TGTGCCACCAGTGATCCCCGAATGGACAGATCCGGAGGCGAGCAGTACTTC.